This T cell receptor beta chain comes out of a study of T cells in Graves' hyperthyroidism and ophthalmopathy. Findings of the study overall: Ophthalmopathy was predicted by the model a median of 6.5 months ahead of onset.

This sample holds PBMCs from approximately 9 ml fresh peripheral blood. This clonotype was seen a handful of times. The antigen remains unidentified. TCR beta CDR3 sequences were amplified from RNA transcripts. First-round RT-PCR targeting the TCR CDR3 was performed with the HTBI primer set. Each CDR3 protein is one row after TCRdb ran MiXCR on the multiplex PCR reads. The sample carries around 450,000 distinct CDR3 sequences, roughly 13% recorded once. The receptor comes from a woman aged 18-30 years with Graves' hyperthyroidism. Material: blood.

For the CDR3, the DNA is TGTGCCAGCAGCCTGAGGGCTAGCGGGAGTCTCGGGGCCAACGTCCTGACTTTC. It is translated as CASSLRASGSLGANVLTF. This chain uses TRBV11-1 with TRBJ2-6, with TRBD2 matching over 10 bases. V shed 5 bases and J 4 bases; nucleotides not matched to a gene: 11. The germline V gene has CDR1 SGHAT and CDR2 FQDESV (reference sequence). This CDR3 is 18 amino acids long.